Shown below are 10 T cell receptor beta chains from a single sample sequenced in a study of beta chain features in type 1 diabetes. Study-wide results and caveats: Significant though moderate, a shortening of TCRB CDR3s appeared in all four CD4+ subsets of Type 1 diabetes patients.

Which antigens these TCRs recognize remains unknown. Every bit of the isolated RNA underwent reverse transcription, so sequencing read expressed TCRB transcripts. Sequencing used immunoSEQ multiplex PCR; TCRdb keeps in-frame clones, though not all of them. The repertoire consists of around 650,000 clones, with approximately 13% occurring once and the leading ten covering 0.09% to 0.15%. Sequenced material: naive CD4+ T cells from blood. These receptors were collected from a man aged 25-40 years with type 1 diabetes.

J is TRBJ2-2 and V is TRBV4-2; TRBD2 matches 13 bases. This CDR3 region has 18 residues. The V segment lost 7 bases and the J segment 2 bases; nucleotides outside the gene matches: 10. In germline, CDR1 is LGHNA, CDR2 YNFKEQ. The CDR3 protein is CASILTPGLAGNTGELFF. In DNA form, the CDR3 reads TGTGCCAGCATCCTTACGCCGGGACTAGCGGGAAACACCGGGGAGCTGTTTTTT.

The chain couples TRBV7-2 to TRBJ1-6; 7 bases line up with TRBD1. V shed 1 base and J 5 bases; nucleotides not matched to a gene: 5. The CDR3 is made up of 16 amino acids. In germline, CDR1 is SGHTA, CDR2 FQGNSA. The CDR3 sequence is CASSLESGGNNSPLHF. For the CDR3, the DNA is TGTGCCAGCAGCTTAGAGTCAGGGGGTAATAATTCACCCCTCCACTTT.

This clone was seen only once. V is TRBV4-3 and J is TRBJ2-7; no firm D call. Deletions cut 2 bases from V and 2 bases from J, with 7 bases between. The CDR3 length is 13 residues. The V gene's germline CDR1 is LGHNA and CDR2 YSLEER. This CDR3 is CASSQSPPYEQYF. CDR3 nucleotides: TGCGCCAGCAGCCAATCCCCCCCCTACGAGCAGTACTTC.

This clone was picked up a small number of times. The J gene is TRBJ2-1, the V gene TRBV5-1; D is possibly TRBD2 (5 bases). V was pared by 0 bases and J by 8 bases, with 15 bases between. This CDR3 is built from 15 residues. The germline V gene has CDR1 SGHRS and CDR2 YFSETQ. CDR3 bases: TGCGCCAGCAGCTTGGGACTCTTGTCGAGGGATGAGCAGTTCTTC. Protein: CASSLGLLSRDEQFF.

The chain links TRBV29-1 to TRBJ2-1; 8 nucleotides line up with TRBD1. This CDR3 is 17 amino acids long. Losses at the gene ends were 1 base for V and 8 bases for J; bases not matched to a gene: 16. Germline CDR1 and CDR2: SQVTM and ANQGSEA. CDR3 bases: TGCAGCGTTGAAGGGTTGAAGACAGGGGTTTTTTCCGATGAGCAGTTCTTC. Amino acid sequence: CSVEGLKTGVFSDEQFF.

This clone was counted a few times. CDR3 protein: CASSWGAASGATDTQYF. DNA for the CDR3: TGTGCCAGCAGCTGGGGGGCCGCTAGCGGGGCCACAGATACGCAGTATTTT. The V gene is TRBV11-2, the J gene TRBJ2-3, with 9 bases fitting TRBD2. Germline-derived CDR1 and CDR2 are SGHAT and FQNNGV. This CDR3 region has 17 residues. The trim removed 4 bases at V and 2 bases at J, leaving 10 bases unmatched.

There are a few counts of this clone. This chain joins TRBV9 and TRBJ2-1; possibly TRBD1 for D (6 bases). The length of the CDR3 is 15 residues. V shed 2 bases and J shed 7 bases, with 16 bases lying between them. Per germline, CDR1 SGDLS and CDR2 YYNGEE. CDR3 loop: CASSVGQNPFNEQFF. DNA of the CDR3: TGTGCCAGCAGCGTCGGACAGAACCCTTTTAATGAGCAGTTCTTC.

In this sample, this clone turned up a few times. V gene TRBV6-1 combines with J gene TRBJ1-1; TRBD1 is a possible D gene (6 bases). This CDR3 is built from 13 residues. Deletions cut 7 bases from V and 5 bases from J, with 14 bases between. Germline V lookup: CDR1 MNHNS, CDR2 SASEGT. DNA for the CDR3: TGTGCCAGCATGAGGGGGGCGGTGACTGAAGCTTTCTTT. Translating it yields CASMRGAVTEAFF.

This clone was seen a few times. The CDR3 DNA reads as TGTGCCAGCAGGAGAACAGGGAGAGAGACCCAGTACTTC. Translating gives CASRRTGRETQYF. The rearrangement links TRBV28 to TRBJ2-5; D perhaps matches TRBD1 (6 bases). The CDR3 runs to 13 residues. Trimming removed 6 bases from V and 4 bases from J, with 12 bases in between. Per the germline V gene, CDR1 is MDHEN and CDR2 is SYDVKM.

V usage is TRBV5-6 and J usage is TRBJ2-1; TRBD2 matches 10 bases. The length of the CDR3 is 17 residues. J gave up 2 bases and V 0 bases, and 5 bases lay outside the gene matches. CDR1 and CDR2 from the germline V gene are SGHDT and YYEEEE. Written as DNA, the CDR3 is TGTGCCAGCAGCTTGGGTCTAGCGGGGGCCGCCTACAATGAGCAGTTCTTC. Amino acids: CASSLGLAGAAYNEQFF.